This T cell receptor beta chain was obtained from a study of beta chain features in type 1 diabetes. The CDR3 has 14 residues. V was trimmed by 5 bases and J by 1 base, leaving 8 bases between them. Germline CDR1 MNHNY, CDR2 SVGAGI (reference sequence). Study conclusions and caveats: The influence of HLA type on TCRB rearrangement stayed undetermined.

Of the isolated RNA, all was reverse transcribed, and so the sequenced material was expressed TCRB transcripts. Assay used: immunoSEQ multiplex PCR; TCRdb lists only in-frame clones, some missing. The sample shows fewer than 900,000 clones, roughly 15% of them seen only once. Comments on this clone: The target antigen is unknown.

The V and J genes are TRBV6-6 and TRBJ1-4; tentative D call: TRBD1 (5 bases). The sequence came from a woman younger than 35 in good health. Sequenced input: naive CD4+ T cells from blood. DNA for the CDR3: TGTGCCAGCAGTCGTGGGGGAACTAATGAAAAACTGTTTTTT. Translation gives CASSRGGTNEKLFF.